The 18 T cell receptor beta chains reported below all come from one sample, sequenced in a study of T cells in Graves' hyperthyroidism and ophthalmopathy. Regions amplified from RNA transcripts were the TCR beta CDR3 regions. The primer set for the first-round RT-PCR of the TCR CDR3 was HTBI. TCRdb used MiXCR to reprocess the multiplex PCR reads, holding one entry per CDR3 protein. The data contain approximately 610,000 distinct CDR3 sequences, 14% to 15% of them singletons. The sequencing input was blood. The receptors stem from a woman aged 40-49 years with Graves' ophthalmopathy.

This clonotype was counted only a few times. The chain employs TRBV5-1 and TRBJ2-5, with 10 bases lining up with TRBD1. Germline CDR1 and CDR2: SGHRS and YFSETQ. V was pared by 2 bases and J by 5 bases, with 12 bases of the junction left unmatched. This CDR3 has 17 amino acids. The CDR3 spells CASSLAGTGASGETQYF. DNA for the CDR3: TGCGCCAGCAGCTTAGCCGGGACAGGGGCCAGTGGTGAGACCCAGTACTTC.

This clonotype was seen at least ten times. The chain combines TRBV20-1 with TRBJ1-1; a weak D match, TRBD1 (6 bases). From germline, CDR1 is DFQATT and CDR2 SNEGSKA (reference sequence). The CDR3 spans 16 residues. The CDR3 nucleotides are TGCAGAACCGAGGGGGGGGCGCGGGGTATGAACACTGAAGCTTTCTTT. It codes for CRTEGGARGMNTEAFF.

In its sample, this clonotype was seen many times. In DNA form, the CDR3 reads TGTGCCAGCAGTGGACTAGCGGGAGGGACCTACGAGCAGTACTTC. Translation gives CASSGLAGGTYEQYF. The chain carries TRBV12-3 or TRBV12-4 and TRBJ2-7, with 15 nucleotides matching TRBD2. V was pared by 5 bases and J by 2 bases, with 1 base of the junction left unmatched. The length of the CDR3 is 15 residues.

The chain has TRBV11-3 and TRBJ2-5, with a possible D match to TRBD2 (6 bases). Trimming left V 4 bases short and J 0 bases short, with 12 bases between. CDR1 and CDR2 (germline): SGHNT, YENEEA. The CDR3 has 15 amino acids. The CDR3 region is CASSSGLWYQETQYF. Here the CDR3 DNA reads TGTGCCAGCAGCTCGGGACTCTGGTACCAAGAGACCCAGTACTTC.

Written as DNA, the CDR3 is TGTGCCAGCAGCTCTCTGGCTGGGGCCAACGTCCTGACTTTC. This translates into CASSSLAGANVLTF. This sequence joins TRBV5-4 and TRBJ2-6; D remains ambiguous. This CDR3 is built from 14 residues. Germline V gene lookup returns CDR1 SGHNT and CDR2 YYREEE (reference sequence). Trimming removed 3 bases at V and 2 bases at J, with 6 bases between.

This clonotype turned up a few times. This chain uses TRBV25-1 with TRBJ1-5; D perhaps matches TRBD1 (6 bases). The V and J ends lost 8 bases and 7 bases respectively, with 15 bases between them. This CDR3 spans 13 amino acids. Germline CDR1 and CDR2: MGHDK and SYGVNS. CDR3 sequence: CASQGGGSQPQHF. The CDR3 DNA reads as TGTGCCAGCCAAGGGGGGGGCAGCCAGCCCCAGCATTTT.

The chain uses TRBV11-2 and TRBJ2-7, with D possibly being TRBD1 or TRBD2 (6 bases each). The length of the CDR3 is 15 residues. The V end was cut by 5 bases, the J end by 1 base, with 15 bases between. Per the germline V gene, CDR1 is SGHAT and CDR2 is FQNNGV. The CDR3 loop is CASSRGRTASYEQYF. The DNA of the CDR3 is TGTGCCAGCAGCCGGGGGCGGACAGCTTCCTACGAGCAGTACTTC.

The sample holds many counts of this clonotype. In nucleotides, the CDR3 is TGTGCCAGCAGTTTCCGTGAACTCAGGGGAGGGTACGAGCAGTACTTC. This encodes CASSFRELRGGYEQYF. V gene TRBV28 combines with J gene TRBJ2-7; perhaps TRBD2 as D (7 bases). Germline loops: CDR1 MDHEN, CDR2 SYDVKM. This CDR3 spans 16 amino acids. V dropped 3 bases and J dropped 4 bases, with 19 bases sitting between them. Looking up the rest from reference TRBV28 and TRBJ2-7 gives the full variable domain: DVKVTQSSRYLVKRTGEKVFLECVQDMDHENMFWYRQDPGLGLRLIYFSYDVKMKEKGDIPEGYSVSREKKERFSLILESASTNQTSMYLCASSFRELRGGYEQYFGPGTRLTVT.

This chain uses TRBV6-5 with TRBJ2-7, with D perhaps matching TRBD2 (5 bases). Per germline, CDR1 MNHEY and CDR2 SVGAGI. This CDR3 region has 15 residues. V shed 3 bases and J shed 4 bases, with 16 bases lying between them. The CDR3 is CASSYSTSRQYEQYF. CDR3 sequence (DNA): TGTGCCAGCAGTTATAGTACTAGTCGCCAGTACGAGCAGTACTTC.

The CDR3 here is CATAGTQRGYTF. In DNA, the CDR3 is TGTGCCACGGCCGGGACACAAAGGGGCTACACCTTC. The chain is built from TRBV10-3 and TRBJ1-2, with a possible D match to TRBD1 (6 bases). The germline gives CDR1 ENHRY, CDR2 SYGVKD. CDR3 length: 12 amino acids. V was clipped by 10 bases and J by 8 bases, with 17 bases between them.

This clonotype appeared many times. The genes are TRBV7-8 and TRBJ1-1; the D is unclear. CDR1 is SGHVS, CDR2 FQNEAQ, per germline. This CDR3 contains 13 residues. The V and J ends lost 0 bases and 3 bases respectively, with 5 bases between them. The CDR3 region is CASSLASDTEAFF. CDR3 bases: TGTGCCAGCAGCTTAGCTTCCGACACTGAAGCTTTCTTT.

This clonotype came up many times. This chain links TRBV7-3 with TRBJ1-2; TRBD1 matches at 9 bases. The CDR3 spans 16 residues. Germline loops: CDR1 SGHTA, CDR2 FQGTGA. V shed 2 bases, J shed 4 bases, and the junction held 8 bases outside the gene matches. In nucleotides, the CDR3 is TGTGCCAGCAGCTTACACCCCCCGGACAGGGGCTATGGCTACACCTTC. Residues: CASSLHPPDRGYGYTF.

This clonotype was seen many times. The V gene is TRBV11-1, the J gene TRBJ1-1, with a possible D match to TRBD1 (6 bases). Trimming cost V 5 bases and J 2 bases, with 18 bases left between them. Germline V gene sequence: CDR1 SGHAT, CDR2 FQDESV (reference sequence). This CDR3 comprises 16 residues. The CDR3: CASSAWTAKKNTEAFF. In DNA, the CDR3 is TGTGCCAGCAGCGCCTGGACAGCGAAAAAAAACACTGAAGCTTTCTTT.

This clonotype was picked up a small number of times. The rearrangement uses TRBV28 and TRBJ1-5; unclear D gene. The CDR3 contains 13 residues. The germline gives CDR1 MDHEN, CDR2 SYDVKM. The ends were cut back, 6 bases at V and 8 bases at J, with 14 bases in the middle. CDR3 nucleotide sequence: TGTGCCAGCAGCCCGGCCGGTCGGGAGCCCCAGCATTTT. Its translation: CASSPAGREPQHF.

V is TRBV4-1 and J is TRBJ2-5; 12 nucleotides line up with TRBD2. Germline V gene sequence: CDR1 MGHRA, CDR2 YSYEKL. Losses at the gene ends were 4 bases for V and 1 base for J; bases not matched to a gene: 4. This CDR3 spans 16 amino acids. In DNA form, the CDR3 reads TGCGCCAGCAGCCTCGGACTAGCGGGGTTCCAAGAGACCCAGTACTTC. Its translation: CASSLGLAGFQETQYF.

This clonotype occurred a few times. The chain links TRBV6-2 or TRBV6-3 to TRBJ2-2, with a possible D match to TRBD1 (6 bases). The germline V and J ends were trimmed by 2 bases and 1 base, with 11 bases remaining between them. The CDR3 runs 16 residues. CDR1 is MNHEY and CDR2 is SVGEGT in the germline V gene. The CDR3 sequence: CASSYRGGVNTGELFF. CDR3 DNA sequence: TGTGCCAGCAGTTACAGAGGGGGAGTGAACACCGGGGAGCTGTTTTTT.

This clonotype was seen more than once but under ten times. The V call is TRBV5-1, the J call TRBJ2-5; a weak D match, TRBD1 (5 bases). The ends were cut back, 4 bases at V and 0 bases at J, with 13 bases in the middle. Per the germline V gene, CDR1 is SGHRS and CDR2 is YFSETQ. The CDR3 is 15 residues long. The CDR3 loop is CASSPGSRYQETQYF. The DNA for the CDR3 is TGCGCCAGCAGCCCAGGGTCGAGGTACCAAGAGACCCAGTACTTC. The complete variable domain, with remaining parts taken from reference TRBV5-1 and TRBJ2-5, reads KAGVTQTPRYLIKTRGQQVTLSCSPISGHRSVSWYQQTPGQGLQFLFEYFSETQRNKGNFPGRFSGRQFSNSRSEMNVSTLELGDSALYLCASSPGSRYQETQYFGPGTRLLVL.

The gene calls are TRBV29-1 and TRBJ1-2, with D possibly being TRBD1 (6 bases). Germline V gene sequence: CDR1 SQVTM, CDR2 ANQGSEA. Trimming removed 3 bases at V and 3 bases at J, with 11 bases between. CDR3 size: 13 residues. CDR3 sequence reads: CSVEAGVDYGYTF. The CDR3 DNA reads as TGCAGCGTTGAGGCAGGGGTAGACTATGGCTACACCTTC.